These 29 T cell receptor beta chains were sequenced from one sample in a study of T-cell reconstitution after alpha-beta-depleted transplantation in children. Molecular barcoding with unique molecular identifiers was used for the TCRbeta library. TCRdb re-analysed the PCR reads in MiXCR, keeping a single row per CDR3 protein. The sample lists a few hundred thousand distinct CDR3 sequences; about 11% were seen once. Here the sequenced sample was PBMCs, taken before TCRalphabeta/CD19-depleted stem cell transplant. Source of these receptors: a child in the first two years of life with acute myeloid leukemia, due to receive a stem cell transplant.

This clonotype was picked up many times. The chain links TRBV6-5 to TRBJ1-2, with 7 bases aligning to TRBD1. Germline CDR1 and CDR2: MNHEY and SVGAGI. The V gene end was trimmed by 5 bases and the J gene end by 8 bases; junction bases not matched to a gene: 5. The CDR3 is made up of 12 amino acids. CDR3 amino acids: CASSRQGGGYTF. The CDR3 nucleotides read TGTGCCAGCAGTAGACAGGGAGGCGGCTACACCTTC.

This clonotype was observed at least ten times. The J gene is TRBJ2-7, the V gene TRBV11-2, with D hard to call. Trimming removed 5 bases at V and 3 bases at J, with 20 bases between. Germline CDR1 SGHAT, CDR2 FQNNGV. This CDR3 spans 16 amino acids. For the CDR3, the DNA is TGTGCCAGCAGCCCCCCTGGCGGTGGGATTATCTACGAGCAGTACTTC. Translation gives CASSPPGGGIIYEQYF.

This clonotype was seen many times. The chain recombines TRBV18 with TRBJ2-7; no reliable D call. Trimming pared 0 bases from V and 3 bases from J, leaving 15 bases between. The CDR3 consists of 16 residues. Germline V lookup: CDR1 KGHSH, CDR2 LQKENI. The CDR3 bases are TGTGCCAGCTCACCACCCATGACGACGAACGTCTACGAGCAGTACTTC. Its protein product is CASSPPMTTNVYEQYF.

This clonotype was picked up a small number of times. This chain connects TRBV9 to TRBJ2-3; D is unresolved. V dropped 4 bases and J dropped 0 bases, with 9 bases sitting between them. CDR1 and CDR2 (germline): SGDLS, YYNGEE. The CDR3 contains 14 residues. Here the CDR3 DNA reads TGTGCCAGCAGCCCACGGACCAGCACAGATACGCAGTATTTT. This encodes CASSPRTSTDTQYF.

Here the CDR3 reads CASSLGAGVQETQYF. The CDR3 DNA is TGTGCCAGCAGCTTAGGAGCAGGGGTCCAAGAGACCCAGTACTTC. The rearrangement links TRBV11-2 to TRBJ2-5, with D possibly matching TRBD1 (6 bases). V lost 1 base to trimming and J lost 1 base, with 10 bases between them. The germline CDR1 and CDR2 sequences are SGHAT and FQNNGV. This CDR3 contains 15 residues.

This clonotype has at least ten counts. This chain connects TRBV29-1 to TRBJ1-4; TRBD1 matches at 8 bases. CDR3 length: 12 residues. Germline V gene lookup returns CDR1 SQVTM and CDR2 ANQGSEA. J gave up 8 bases and V 5 bases, and 4 bases lay outside the gene matches. CDR3 amino acids: CSVQTGVEKLFF. CDR3 sequence (DNA): TGCAGCGTTCAGACAGGGGTAGAAAAACTGTTTTTT.

This clonotype was observed many times. V is TRBV29-1 and J is TRBJ2-7; 9 bases are shared with TRBD1. This CDR3 contains 16 residues. CDR1 is SQVTM, CDR2 ANQGSEA, per germline. Trimming removed 0 bases from V and 3 bases from J; junction bases left unmatched: 9. CDR3 amino acids: CSVEELTGTGIYEQYF. In nucleotides, the CDR3 is TGCAGCGTTGAAGAGCTTACCGGGACAGGGATCTACGAGCAGTACTTC.

This clonotype was recorded many times. This chain links TRBV20-1 with TRBJ2-7; 12 bases are shared with TRBD2. This CDR3 comprises 13 residues. Germline-derived CDR1 and CDR2 are DFQATT and SNEGSKA (reference sequence). V dropped 7 bases and J dropped 0; count of bases not matched to a gene: 1. The CDR3: CSVTSGSSYEQYF. In nucleotides, the CDR3 is TGCAGTGTGACTAGCGGGAGCTCCTACGAGCAGTACTTC.

Ten or more counts support this clonotype. The V and J genes are TRBV29-1 and TRBJ2-3, with D maybe TRBD2 (5 bases). Germline V gene data show CDR1 as SQVTM and CDR2 as ANQGSEA. V lost 6 bases, J lost 7 bases, and 17 bases lay in between. This CDR3 is 13 amino acids long. CDR3 DNA sequence: TGCAGCGTGAGGGCCCTCGAAACAAATACGCAGTATTTT. Amino acid sequence: CSVRALETNTQYF.

This clonotype was detected ten times or more. This chain joins TRBV5-1 and TRBJ2-2, with D tentatively TRBD1 (6 bases). Looked up from germline, CDR1 is SGHRS and CDR2 is YFSETQ. The CDR3 runs to 14 residues. V was clipped by 1 base and J by 4 bases, with 8 bases between them. Here the CDR3 DNA reads TGCGCCAGCAGCTTGACAGGGAGCACCGGGGAGCTGTTTTTT. Protein product: CASSLTGSTGELFF.

There are many counts of this clonotype. At one end, the junction sequence differs from germline, possibly due to a read error. J is TRBJ1-2 and V is TRBV11-1; D is ambiguous. The CDR3 consists of 15 residues. Germline V CDR1 and CDR2: SGHAT, FQDESV (reference sequence). The DNA of the CDR3 is TGTGCCAGCAGCCTAGCCTCAGACCTTAACTATGGCTACACCTTC. This encodes CASSLASDLNYGYTF.

This CDR3 is CATGGSYEQYF. DNA for the CDR3: TGTGCCACGGGGGGAAGCTACGAGCAGTACTTC. This chain links TRBV10-3 with TRBJ2-7; 7 bases agree with TRBD2. The CDR3 is made up of 11 amino acids. Germline V gene data show CDR1 as ENHRY and CDR2 as SYGVKD. V gave up 10 bases and J gave up 3 bases; unmatched junction bases: 3.

There are many counts of this clonotype. The chain has TRBV10-3 and TRBJ2-5; tentatively, D is TRBD2 (6 bases). This CDR3 is built from 13 residues. Trimming took off 2 bases at V and 5 bases at J, with 9 bases between the two ends. From germline, CDR1 is ENHRY and CDR2 SYGVKD. Written as DNA, the CDR3 is TGTGCCATCAGTGAGCGGGAGATGGAGACCCAGTACTTC. Amino acid sequence: CAISEREMETQYF.

This clonotype appeared many times. The CDR3 sequence is CASSRDSFSYEQYF. CDR3 DNA sequence: TGTGCCAGCAGCAGGGACAGCTTCTCCTACGAGCAGTACTTC. This chain joins TRBV2 and TRBJ2-7; 7 nucleotides agree with TRBD1. The junction had 5 bases not matched to a gene; V was cut back by 6 bases and J by 0 bases. Germline V gene lookup returns CDR1 SNHLY and CDR2 FYNNEI. This CDR3 has 14 residues.

This clonotype was picked up a small number of times. The chain couples TRBV28 to TRBJ2-5, with 7 bases identical to TRBD1. The V and J ends lost 7 bases and 1 base, in that order; junction bases with no gene match: 9. Germline CDR1 reads MDHEN; CDR2 reads SYDVKM. This CDR3 has 15 residues. Here the CDR3 reads CASIEAGTVQETQYF. DNA for the CDR3: TGTGCCAGCATAGAGGCCGGGACAGTCCAAGAGACCCAGTACTTC.

This clonotype was observed many times. This sequence joins TRBV18 and TRBJ2-1; D uncertain. The CDR3 is 11 residues long. The V end was cut by 3 bases, the J end by 7 bases, with 4 bases between. In germline, CDR1 is KGHSH, CDR2 LQKENI. CDR3 nucleotide sequence: TGTGCCAGCTCACCCGCGAATGAGCAGTTCTTC. Its translation: CASSPANEQFF.

Many counts were recorded for this clonotype. The V gene is TRBV7-9, the J gene TRBJ2-7; D is possibly TRBD2 (6 bases). Germline V gene lookup returns CDR1 SEHNR and CDR2 FQNEAQ (reference sequence). The CDR3 contains 16 residues. Trimming removed 2 bases at V and 5 bases at J, with 19 bases between. This CDR3 is CASSLFRAAGGHEQYF. CDR3 nucleotide sequence: TGTGCCAGCAGCTTATTCCGTGCCGCCGGGGGACACGAGCAGTACTTC.

This clonotype was detected only a few times. The genes are TRBV4-2 and TRBJ2-3; D is unresolved. CDR1 LGHNA and CDR2 YNFKEQ come from the germline V gene. This CDR3 has 14 residues. V was cut by 0 bases and J by 7 bases, with 11 bases left in between. As DNA, the CDR3 is TGTGCCAGCAGCCAAGATGATAGCCGATATACGCAGTATTTT. It translates to CASSQDDSRYTQYF.

This clonotype was counted at least ten times. The rearrangement uses TRBV5-1 and TRBJ2-5; no reliable D call. Trimming left V 0 bases short and J 3 bases short, with 12 bases between. Germline-derived CDR1 and CDR2 are SGHRS and YFSETQ. The CDR3 is 15 amino acids. CDR3: CASSLADRLEETQYF. The CDR3 DNA reads TGCGCCAGCAGCTTGGCCGATCGGCTAGAAGAGACCCAGTACTTC.

V is TRBV4-3 and J is TRBJ2-1, with a weak D call TRBD2 (6 bases). V was trimmed by 0 bases and J by 11 bases, leaving 11 bases between them. The CDR3 loop spans 13 amino acids. Germline lookup yields CDR1 LGHNA and CDR2 YSLEER. CDR3 sequence: CASSQDYGGKQFF. For the CDR3, the DNA is TGCGCCAGCAGCCAAGACTACGGAGGGAAGCAGTTCTTC.

This clonotype has at least ten counts. V gene TRBV11-2 combines with J gene TRBJ2-2, with 8 bases matching TRBD2. The V gene end was trimmed by 3 bases and the J gene end by 5 bases; junction bases not matched to a gene: 5. The CDR3 contains 15 residues. CDR1 is SGHAT and CDR2 is FQNNGV in the germline V gene. CDR3 nucleotides: TGTGCCAGCAGCTTCGGACGGGAGGGGACCGGGGAGCTGTTTTTT. Its translation: CASSFGREGTGELFF.

Regarding this clonotype: This clone may be a read error of a much larger clone one base away. This sequence joins TRBV18 and TRBJ2-5, with a possible D match to TRBD1 (6 bases). This CDR3 region has 13 residues. Germline V gives CDR1 KGHSH, CDR2 LQKENI. DNA of the CDR3: TGTGCCAGCTCTCCAGTACAGGGAGAGACCCAGCACTTC. This encodes CASSPVQGETQHF.

This clonotype was seen repeatedly, ten times or more. The gene calls are TRBV7-2 and TRBJ1-1; D is undetermined. Germline assignment: CDR1 SGHTA and CDR2 FQGNSA. This CDR3 region has 12 residues. V lost 4 bases and J lost 6, with 9 bases in between. In DNA, the CDR3 is TGTGCCAGCAGCTCTACTTTGGCTGAAGCTTTCTTT. Its translation: CASSSTLAEAFF.

CDR3 in amino acids: CASSQAAGAYEQYF. The CDR3 region has the DNA TGTGCCAGCAGCCAAGCAGCGGGAGCCTACGAGCAGTACTTC. The chain employs TRBV3-1 and TRBJ2-7; 8 nucleotides align to TRBD2. The CDR3 is made up of 14 amino acids. J lost 2 bases, V lost 1 base, and 1 base had no gene match. CDR1 LGHDT and CDR2 YNNKEL come from the germline V gene (reference sequence).

This clonotype has ten or more counts. This chain links TRBV27 with TRBJ2-7, with a possible D match to TRBD2 (6 bases). CDR3 length: 15 residues. Per the germline V gene, CDR1 is MNHEY and CDR2 is SMNVEV (reference sequence). V was trimmed by 1 base and J by 5 bases, leaving 15 bases between them. The CDR3 loop is CASSLLPRELHEQYF. The CDR3 DNA reads as TGTGCCAGCAGTTTATTGCCTCGGGAGTTACACGAGCAGTACTTC.

This clonotype was found many times. The chain has TRBV29-1 and TRBJ2-5; the D is unclear. The germline CDR1 and CDR2 sequences are SQVTM and ANQGSEA. Trimming cost V 3 bases and J 4 bases, with 12 bases left between them. The CDR3 spans 13 residues. CDR3: CSVEDAVRETQYF. CDR3 coding DNA: TGCAGCGTTGAGGACGCAGTGAGAGAGACCCAGTACTTC.

The rearrangement links TRBV7-9 to TRBJ2-7, with no clear D. This CDR3 contains 15 residues. Deletions cut 1 base from V and 4 bases from J, with 14 bases between. The germline V gene has CDR1 SEHNR and CDR2 FQNEAQ (reference sequence). The CDR3 loop reads CASSLGPGQGYEQYF. CDR3 sequence (DNA): TGTGCCAGCAGCTTAGGACCGGGTCAAGGATACGAGCAGTACTTC.

This rearrangement joins TRBV7-3 to TRBJ2-5, with D possibly being TRBD1 or TRBD2 (6 bases each). This CDR3 region has 14 residues. The germline CDR1 and CDR2 sequences are SGHTA and FQGTGA. The V end lost 6 bases, the J end lost 1 base, and 12 bases lay between the germline ends. CDR3 sequence: CASSRGTLQETQYF. CDR3 in DNA: TGTGCCAGCAGTCGCGGGACACTCCAAGAGACCCAGTACTTC.

This clonotype has ten or more counts. The CDR3 loop is CASTLADSKNIQYF. The CDR3 DNA reads TGTGCCAGCACCCTAGCCGATTCGAAAAACATTCAGTACTTC. V gene TRBV3-1 combines with J gene TRBJ2-4; perhaps TRBD2 as D (5 bases). The V and J ends lost 7 bases and 4 bases respectively, with 14 bases between them. This CDR3 is 14 amino acids long. Germline V gives CDR1 LGHDT, CDR2 YNNKEL (reference sequence).